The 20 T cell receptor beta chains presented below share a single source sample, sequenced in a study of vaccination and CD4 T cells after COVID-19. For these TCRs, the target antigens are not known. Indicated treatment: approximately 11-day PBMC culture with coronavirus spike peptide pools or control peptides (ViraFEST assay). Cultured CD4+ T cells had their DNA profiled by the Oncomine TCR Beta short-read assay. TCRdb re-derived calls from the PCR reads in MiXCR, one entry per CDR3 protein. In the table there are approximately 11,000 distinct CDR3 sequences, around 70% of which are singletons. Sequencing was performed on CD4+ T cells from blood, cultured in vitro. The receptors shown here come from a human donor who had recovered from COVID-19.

Written as DNA, the CDR3 is TGTGCCAGCAGCTCCCTCATTCCTAGCGGGATTCACAATGAGCAGTTCTTC. This sequence encodes CASSSLIPSGIHNEQFF. V and J are TRBV7-2 and TRBJ2-1; 9 bases fit TRBD2. Germline V gives CDR1 SGHTA, CDR2 FQGNSA. The CDR3 runs 17 residues. The V segment lost 4 bases and the J segment 5 bases; nucleotides outside the gene matches: 12.

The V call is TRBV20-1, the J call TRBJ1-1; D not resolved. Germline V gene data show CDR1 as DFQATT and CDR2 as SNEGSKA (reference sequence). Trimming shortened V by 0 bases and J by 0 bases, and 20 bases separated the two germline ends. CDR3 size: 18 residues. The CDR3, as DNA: TGCAGTGCTAGAGATCGGACCCTCGTTCACGGTATGAACACTGAAGCTTTCTTT. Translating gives CSARDRTLVHGMNTEAFF.

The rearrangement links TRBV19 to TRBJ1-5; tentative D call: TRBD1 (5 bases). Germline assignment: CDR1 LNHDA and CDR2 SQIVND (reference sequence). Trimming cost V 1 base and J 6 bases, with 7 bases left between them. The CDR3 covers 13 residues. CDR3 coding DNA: TGTGCCAGTAGTATAGTTGGGGGTCAGCCCCAGCATTTT. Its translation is CASSIVGGQPQHF.

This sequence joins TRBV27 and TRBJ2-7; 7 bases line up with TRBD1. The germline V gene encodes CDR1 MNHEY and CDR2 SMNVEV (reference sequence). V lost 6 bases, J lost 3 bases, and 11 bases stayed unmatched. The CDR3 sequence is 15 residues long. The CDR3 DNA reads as TGTGCCAGCAGATTACGGACAGGCGACAACTACGAGCAGTACTTC. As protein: CASRLRTGDNYEQYF.

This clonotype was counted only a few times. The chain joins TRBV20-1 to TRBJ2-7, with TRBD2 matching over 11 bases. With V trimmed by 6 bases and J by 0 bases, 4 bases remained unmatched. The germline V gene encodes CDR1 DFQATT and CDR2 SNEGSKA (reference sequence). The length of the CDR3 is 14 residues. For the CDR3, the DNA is TGCAGTGCCGCCGGGACTAGCGGCTCCTACGAGCAGTACTTC. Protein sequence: CSAAGTSGSYEQYF.

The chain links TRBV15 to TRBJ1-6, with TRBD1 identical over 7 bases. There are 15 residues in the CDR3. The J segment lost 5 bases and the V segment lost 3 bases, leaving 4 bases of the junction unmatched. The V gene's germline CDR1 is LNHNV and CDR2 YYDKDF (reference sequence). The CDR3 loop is CATSRGQPNNSPLHF. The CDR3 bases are TGTGCCACCAGCAGGGGACAGCCTAATAATTCACCCCTCCACTTT. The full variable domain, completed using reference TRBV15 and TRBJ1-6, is DAMVIQNPRYQVTQFGKPVTLSCSQTLNHNVMYWYQQKSSQAPKLLFHYYDKDFNNEADTPDNFQSRRPNTSFCFLDIRSPGLGDTAMYLCATSRGQPNNSPLHFGNGTRLTVT.

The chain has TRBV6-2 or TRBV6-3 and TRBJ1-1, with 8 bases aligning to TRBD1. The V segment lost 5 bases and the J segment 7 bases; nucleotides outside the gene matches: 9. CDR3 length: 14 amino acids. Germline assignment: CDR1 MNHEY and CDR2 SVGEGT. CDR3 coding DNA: TGTGCCAGCAGTCGCCCGCCAGGACAGGGTGAAGCTTTCTTT. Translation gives CASSRPPGQGEAFF.

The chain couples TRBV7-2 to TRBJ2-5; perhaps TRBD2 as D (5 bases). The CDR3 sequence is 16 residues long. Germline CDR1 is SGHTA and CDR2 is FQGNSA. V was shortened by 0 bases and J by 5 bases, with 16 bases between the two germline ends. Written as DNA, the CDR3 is TGTGCCAGCAGCTTAGCGCTGGGGAGCCTTGGGGAGACCCAGTACTTC. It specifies CASSLALGSLGETQYF.

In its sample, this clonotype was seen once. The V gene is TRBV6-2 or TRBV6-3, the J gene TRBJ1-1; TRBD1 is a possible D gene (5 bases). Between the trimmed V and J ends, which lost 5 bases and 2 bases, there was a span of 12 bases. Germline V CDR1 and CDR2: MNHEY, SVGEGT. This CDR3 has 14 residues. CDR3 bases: TGTGCCAGCAGTACCCAGCGGGGCAACACTGAAGCTTTCTTT. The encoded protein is CASSTQRGNTEAFF.

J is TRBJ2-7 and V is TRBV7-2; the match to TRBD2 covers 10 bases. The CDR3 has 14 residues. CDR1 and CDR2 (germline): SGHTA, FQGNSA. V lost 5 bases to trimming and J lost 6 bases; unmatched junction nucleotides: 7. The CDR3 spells CASSTLAGVVEQYF. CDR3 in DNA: TGTGCCAGCAGCACTCTAGCGGGAGTGGTCGAGCAGTACTTC.

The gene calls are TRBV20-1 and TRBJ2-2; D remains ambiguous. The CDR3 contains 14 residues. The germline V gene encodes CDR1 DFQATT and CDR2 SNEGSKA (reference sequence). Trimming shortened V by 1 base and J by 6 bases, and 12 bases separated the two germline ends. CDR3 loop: CSARAAVIPGELFF. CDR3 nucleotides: TGCAGTGCTAGAGCCGCCGTCATTCCCGGGGAGCTGTTTTTT.

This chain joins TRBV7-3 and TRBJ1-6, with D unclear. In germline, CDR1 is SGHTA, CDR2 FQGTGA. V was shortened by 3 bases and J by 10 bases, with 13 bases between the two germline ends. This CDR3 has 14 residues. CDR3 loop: CASSLTALGSPLHF. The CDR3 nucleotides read TGTGCCAGCAGCTTGACCGCACTTGGATCACCCCTCCACTTT.

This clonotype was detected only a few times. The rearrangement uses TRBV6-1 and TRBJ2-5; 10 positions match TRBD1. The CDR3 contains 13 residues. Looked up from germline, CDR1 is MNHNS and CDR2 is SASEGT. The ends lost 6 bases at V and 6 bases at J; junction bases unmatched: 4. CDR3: CASRGTGDQTQYF. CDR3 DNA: TGTGCCAGCAGGGGGACAGGGGACCAGACCCAGTACTTC.

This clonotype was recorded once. For the CDR3, the DNA is TGCAGTGCGCAAAACTCGGGAGATACGCAGTATTTT. This gives the protein CSAQNSGDTQYF. The chain has TRBV20-1 and TRBJ2-3, with D unclear. Trimming shortened V by 6 bases and J by 5 bases, and 12 bases separated the two germline ends. The CDR3 has 12 amino acids. From germline, CDR1 is DFQATT and CDR2 SNEGSKA (reference sequence).

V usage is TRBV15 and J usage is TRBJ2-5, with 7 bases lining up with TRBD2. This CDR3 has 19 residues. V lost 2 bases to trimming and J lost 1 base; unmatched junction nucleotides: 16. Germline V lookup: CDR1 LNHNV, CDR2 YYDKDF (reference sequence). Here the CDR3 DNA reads TGTGCCACCAGCAGATTGGGGTTATTGGGGAGGGTCTCCCAAGAGACCCAGTACTTC. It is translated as CATSRLGLLGRVSQETQYF.

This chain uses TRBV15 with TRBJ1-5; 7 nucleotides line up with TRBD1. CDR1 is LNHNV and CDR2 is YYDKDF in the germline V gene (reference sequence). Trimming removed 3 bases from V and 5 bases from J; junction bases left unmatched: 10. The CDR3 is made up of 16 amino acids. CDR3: CATSSLKGRGHQPQHF. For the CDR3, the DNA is TGTGCCACCAGCAGCCTTAAAGGGAGGGGGCATCAGCCCCAGCATTTT.

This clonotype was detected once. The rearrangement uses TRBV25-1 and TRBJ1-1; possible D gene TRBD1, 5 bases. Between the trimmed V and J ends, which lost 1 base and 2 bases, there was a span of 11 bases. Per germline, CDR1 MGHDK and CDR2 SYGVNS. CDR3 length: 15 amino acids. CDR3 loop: CASSELGRGNTEAFF. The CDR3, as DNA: TGTGCCAGCAGTGAATTGGGACGGGGAAACACTGAAGCTTTCTTT.

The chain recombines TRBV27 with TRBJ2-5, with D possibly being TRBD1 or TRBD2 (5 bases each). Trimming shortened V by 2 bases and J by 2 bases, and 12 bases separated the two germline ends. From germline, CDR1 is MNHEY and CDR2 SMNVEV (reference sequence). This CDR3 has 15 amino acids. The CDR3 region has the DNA TGTGCCAGCAGTTTAACCCGGGGCCCGCAAGAGACCCAGTACTTC. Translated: CASSLTRGPQETQYF.

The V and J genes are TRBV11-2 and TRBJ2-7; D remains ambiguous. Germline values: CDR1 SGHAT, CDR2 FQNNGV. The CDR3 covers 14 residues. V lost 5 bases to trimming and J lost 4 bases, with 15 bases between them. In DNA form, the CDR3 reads TGTGCCAGCAGCGAAAGCCCCCAAGGGTACGAGCAGTACTTC. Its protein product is CASSESPQGYEQYF. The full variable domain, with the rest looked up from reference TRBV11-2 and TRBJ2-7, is EAGVAQSPRYKIIEKRQSVAFWCNPISGHATLYWYQQILGQGPKLLIQFQNNGVVDDSQLPKDRFSAERLKGVDSTLKIQPAKLEDSAVYLCASSESPQGYEQYFGPGTRLTVT.

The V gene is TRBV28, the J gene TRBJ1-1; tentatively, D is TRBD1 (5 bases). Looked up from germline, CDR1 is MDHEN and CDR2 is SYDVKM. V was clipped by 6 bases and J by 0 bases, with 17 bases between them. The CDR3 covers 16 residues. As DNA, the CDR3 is TGTGCCAGCAGCCGCGCCGGGGGGGTGATGAACACTGAAGCTTTCTTT. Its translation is CASSRAGGVMNTEAFF.